This T cell receptor beta chain was found in a study of T cells after yellow fever vaccination. Study-wide points: Weaker in magnitude, the secondary response showed a faster peak on day 5 versus 15.

Deletions cut 6 bases from V and 3 bases from J, with 11 bases between. Germline lookup yields CDR1 KGHDR and CDR2 SFDVKD. The CDR3 has 13 amino acids. This clonotype occurred many times. Its antigen remains unidentified. TCRdb ran MiXCR on the 5' RACE reads and lists one entry per CDR3 protein. The table lists a few hundred thousand distinct CDR3 sequences, approximately 5.7% of them singletons. The TCR comes from a man under 40 who received the YFV17D yellow fever vaccine. The sample consisted of PBMCs, taken 5 days after the yellow fever booster vaccination. The chain uses TRBV24-1 and TRBJ2-7; no clear D. CDR3 sequence: CATSHSGFYEQYF. CDR3 DNA: TGTGCCACCAGTCACTCGGGCTTCTACGAGCAGTACTTC.